This T cell receptor beta chain originates from a study of cytomegalovirus exposure and HLA in healthy donors. The overall study: Genotyping showed around 80% of roughly 400 donors falling in the Caucasian-associated ancestry cluster. General study points: Serostatus for CMV was the only available immune exposure information. When analyzed later, the rates of TCR association showed variation by HLA locus, with DRB1 the most and HLA-C the fewest.

The CDR3 runs 15 residues. Trimming took 0 bases from V and 0 from J; bases not matched to a gene: 3. Germline V gene lookup returns CDR1 SGDLS and CDR2 YYNGEE. Regarding donors, all were healthy bone marrow donors. Primers for the PCR totalled 60 Vbeta and 13 Jbeta. Profiled with immunoSEQ multiplex PCR; TCRdb holds only in-frame clones, not every one. The sample contains roughly 100,000 clones, around four fifths of which appear only once. This clone was seen only a few times. Its cognate antigen is unknown. The sequenced sample consisted of PBMCs. This chain connects TRBV9 to TRBJ2-7; 7 bases line up with TRBD2. The clonotype comes from a woman between 35 and 50 years old in good health and CMV-seronegative. The CDR3, as DNA: TGTGCCAGCAGCGTAGGCGGGGGATACTCCTACGAGCAGTACTTC. Residues: CASSVGGGYSYEQYF.